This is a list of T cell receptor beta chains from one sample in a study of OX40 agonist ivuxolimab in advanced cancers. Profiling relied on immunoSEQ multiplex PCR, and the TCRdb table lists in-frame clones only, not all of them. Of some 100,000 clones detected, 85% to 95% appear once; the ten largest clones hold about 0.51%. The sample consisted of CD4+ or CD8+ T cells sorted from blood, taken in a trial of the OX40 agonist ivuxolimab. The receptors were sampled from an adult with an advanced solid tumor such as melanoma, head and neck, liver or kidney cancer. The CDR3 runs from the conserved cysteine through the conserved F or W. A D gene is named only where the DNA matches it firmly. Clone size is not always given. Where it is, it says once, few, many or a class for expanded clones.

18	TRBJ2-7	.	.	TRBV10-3	TGTGCCATCAGCGTCAATTCCGTCGGGACTCCTGAATTAGAAGAGCAGTACTTC	CAISVNSVGTPELEEQYF
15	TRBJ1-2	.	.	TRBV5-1	TGCGCCAGCAGCTTTGGCCAGGGGCCCGCGTATGGCTACACCTTC	CASSFGQGPAYGYTF
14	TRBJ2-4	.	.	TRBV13	TGTGCCAGCAGCTTGCCCAGGGTTTCGAACATTCAGTACTTC	CASSLPRVSNIQYF
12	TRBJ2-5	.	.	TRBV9	TGTGCCAGGTTTGGCGTTCAAGAGACCCAGTACTTC	CARFGVQETQYF
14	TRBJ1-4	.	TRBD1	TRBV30	TGTGCCTGGAGTGAGGGGGCTTTGGTTGAAAAACTGTTTTTT	CAWSEGALVEKLFF
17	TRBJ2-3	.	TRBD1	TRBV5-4	TGTGCCAGCAGCAAGCTTGTAGGGACAGGGTTCACAGATACGCAGTATTTT	CASSKLVGTGFTDTQYF
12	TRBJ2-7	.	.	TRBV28	TGTGCCAGCAGTTTAAGAAGGGGCGAGCAGTACTTC	CASSLRRGEQYF
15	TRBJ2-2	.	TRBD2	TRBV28	TGTGCCAGCAGTACCAGCGGGGGTGGGACCGGGGAGCTGTTTTTT	CASSTSGGGTGELFF
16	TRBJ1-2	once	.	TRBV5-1	TGCGCCAGCAGCGAGGGACGTACTAGCTCTCCCTATGGCTACACCTTC	CASSEGRTSSPYGYTF
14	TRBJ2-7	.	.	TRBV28	TGTGCCAGCAGCCCGGCGGACAAAACCTACGAGCAGTACTTC	CASSPADKTYEQYF
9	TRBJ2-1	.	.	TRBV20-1	TGCAGTGCTAAGGGTGGGCAGTTCTTC	CSAKGGQFF
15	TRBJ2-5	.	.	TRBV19	TGTGCCAGTAGTATGCGGTCCCCCGGCGGGGAGACCCAGTACTTC	CASSMRSPGGETQYF
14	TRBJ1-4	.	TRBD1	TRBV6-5	TGTGCCAGCACCGCTGACAGGGGAAACGAAAAACTGTTTTTT	CASTADRGNEKLFF
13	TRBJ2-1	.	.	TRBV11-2	TGTGCCAGCACCTCGGACAGTTACAATGAGCAGTTCTTC	CASTSDSYNEQFF
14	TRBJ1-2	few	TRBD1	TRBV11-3	TGTGCCAGCAGCTTGACAGGGGGCTCTAGTGGCTACACCTTC	CASSLTGGSSGYTF
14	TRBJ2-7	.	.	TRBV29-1	TGCAGCGTGGCCAAGGGTACCAGCCGCTACGAGCAGTACTTC	CSVAKGTSRYEQYF
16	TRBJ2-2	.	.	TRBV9	TGTGCCAGCAGCGTAGCGTTGGGTAGCCGCACCGGGGAGCTGTTTTTT	CASSVALGSRTGELFF
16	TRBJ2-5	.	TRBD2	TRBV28	TGTGCCAGCAGTTTTGAGCTAGCGGGCGATCAAGAGACCCAGTACTTC	CASSFELAGDQETQYF
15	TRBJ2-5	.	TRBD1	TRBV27	TGTGCCAGCAGTTCGACAGGGTGGGGCGGCGAGACCCAGTACTTC	CASSSTGWGGETQYF
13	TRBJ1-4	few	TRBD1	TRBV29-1	TGCAGCGTCCAGGGGGCAACTAATGAAAAACTGTTTTTT	CSVQGATNEKLFF
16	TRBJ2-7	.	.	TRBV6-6	TGTGCCAGCAGCACCTCGGCAGGTGGGGGCCACTACGAGCAGTACTTC	CASSTSAGGGHYEQYF
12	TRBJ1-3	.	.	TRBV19	TGTGCCAGTAGCCCCTCTGGAAACACCATATATTTT	CASSPSGNTIYF
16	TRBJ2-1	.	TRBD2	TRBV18	TGTGCCAGCTCACCACCAACTAGCGGGAGTAGAAATGAGCAGTTCTTC	CASSPPTSGSRNEQFF
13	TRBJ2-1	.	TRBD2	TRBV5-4	TGTGCCAGCAGCTCCTCTAGCGGAAGAGAGCAGTTCTTC	CASSSSSGREQFF
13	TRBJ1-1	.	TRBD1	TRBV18	TGTGCCAGCTCAGCGGACAGGGCCACTGAAGCTTTCTTT	CASSADRATEAFF
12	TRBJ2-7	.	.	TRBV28	TGTGCCAGCAGGGTAACAGGCTACGAGCAGTACTTC	CASRVTGYEQYF
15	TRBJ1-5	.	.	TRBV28	TGTGCCAGCAGTCTGCGACACACCGGCAATCAGCCCCAGCATTTT	CASSLRHTGNQPQHF
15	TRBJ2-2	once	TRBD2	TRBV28	TGTGCCAGCAGCTCTAGCGGGAGGATCCCCGGGGAGCTGTTTTTT	CASSSSGRIPGELFF
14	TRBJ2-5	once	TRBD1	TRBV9	TGTGCCAGCAGCCCGGGACAGCCTCAAGAGACCCAGTACTTC	CASSPGQPQETQYF